Below, one T cell receptor beta chain is given with its context. The data were obtained in a study of blood T cell repertoires in COVID-19. Across the study: Specimens from acute and convalescent COVID-19 originated in the United States, Italy and Spain. The cDNA or gDNA used as material had been derived from T cells, B-cell-depleted T cells, or PBMCs.

Original processing notes: Reference gene primer amplification in the assay estimated nucleated cell counts. Clones were sequenced by immunoSEQ multiplex PCR, and TCRdb holds only the in-frame ones, with some missing. That table is the source of V, J and clone size, and D and trimming were worked out from the DNA. The profile shows about 190,000 clones, 78% of them singletons. Germline-derived CDR1 and CDR2 are SGHTA and FQGNSA. The CDR3 covers 15 residues. The V segment lost 1 base and the J segment 3 bases; nucleotides outside the gene matches: 5. The V and J genes are TRBV7-2 and TRBJ1-2; 7 bases are shared with TRBD1. Sequencing was carried out using peripheral blood. The TCR originated in an elderly woman with active or convalescent COVID-19. The DNA of the CDR3 is TGTGCCAGCAGCTTAGAGTCAGGGGGATACTATGGCTACACCTTC. It translates to CASSLESGGYYGYTF.